The source of this T cell receptor beta chain is a study of blood T cell repertoires in COVID-19 (dated by TCRdb to 2020 to 2021). Notes on the research overall: Collaborator samples came from the United States, Italy and Spain and covered acute and convalescent phases of COVID-19. Where available, HLA class I and class II types were obtained from metadata supplied by the sample provider rather than from assay-based typing. The samples were drawn from two sources: the first 160 participants of the ongoing ImmuneRACE study, and 1,000 to 1,500 subjects contributed by 6 global collaborators. Sample metadata almost always included a de-identified subject ID, COVID-19 status, age in years and sex. The prospective study material was composed of cDNA or gDNA derived from T cells, B-cell-depleted T cells, or PBMCs. Deeply sampled blood TCRbeta repertoires from subjects exposed to, actively infected with, or recovered from COVID-19 were included in the dataset. The repertoires were released in a freely available public database meant as a resource for research on the immune response to SARS-CoV-2. Results the study describes overall, beyond this receptor: The quantity of clinical and demographic metadata differed by source and by participant and was supplied without curation.

TCRbeta CDR3 regions were amplified from genomic DNA using the immunoSEQ Assay, a bias-controlled multiplex PCR. The source study handled its data this way. The number of nucleated cells in each sample was estimated by amplification of reference gene primers within the assay. Sequence reads were collapsed and filtered to measure the absolute abundance of every unique TCRbeta CDR3 rearrangement. For each sample, productive Simpson clonality was calculated as the square root of Simpson's diversity index over productive rearrangements. TCRdb mirrors the immuneACCESS table, restricted to in-frame sequences. Some clones are absent from its copies; in checked studies, under half trace to an unresolved V gene, and the reason for the others is unknown. The V and J calls and clone size are taken from that table; D and trimming were inferred from the DNA. The sample includes about 320,000 clones, with around nine tenths observed a single time. Jointly, the top ten make up 11% of the sample.

The germline V gene (reference sequence) gives CDR1 as DFQATT and CDR2 as SNEGSKA. The V end loses 6 bases and the J end loses 13 bases, and a stretch of 13 bases separates them. The CDR3 spans 10 residues, from the cysteine through the phenylalanine. Of all the DNA, just the CDR3 is kept, 30 bases in frame from base 1. With respect to this clone: Its antigen is currently not known. Base qualities are missing; no much larger clone stands one base away.

One collaborating source in Seattle enrolled patients during active infection and followed them longitudinally through the course of disease. Each collaborating institution followed its own protocols to collect whole blood in K2EDTA tubes. Collaborator samples were shipped for TCRbeta analysis as frozen whole blood, isolated PBMCs, or DNA extracted from either sample type. The rearrangement combines TRBV20-1 with TRBJ2-1; the D gene is perhaps TRBD1, on 5 matching bases. What was sequenced was peripheral blood. The TCR was taken from a woman aged 25 to 39 with COVID-19, enrolled during active disease. The CDR3 region has the sequence CSARQGPQFF. The DNA is as follows: TGCAGTGCGCGCCAGGGTCCCCAGTTCTTC.